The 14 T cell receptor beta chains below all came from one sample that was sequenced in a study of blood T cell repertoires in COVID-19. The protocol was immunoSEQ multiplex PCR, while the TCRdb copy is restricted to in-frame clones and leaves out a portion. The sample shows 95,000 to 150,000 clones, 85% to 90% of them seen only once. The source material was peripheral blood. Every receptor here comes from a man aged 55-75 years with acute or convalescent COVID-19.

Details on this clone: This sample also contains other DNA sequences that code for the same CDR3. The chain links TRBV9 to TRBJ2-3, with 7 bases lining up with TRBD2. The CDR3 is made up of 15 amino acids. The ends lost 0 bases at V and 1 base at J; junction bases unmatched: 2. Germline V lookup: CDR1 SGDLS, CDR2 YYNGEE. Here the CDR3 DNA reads TGTGCCAGCAGCGTAGGACGGGAGGGCACAGATACGCAGTATTTT. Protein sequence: CASSVGREGTDTQYF.

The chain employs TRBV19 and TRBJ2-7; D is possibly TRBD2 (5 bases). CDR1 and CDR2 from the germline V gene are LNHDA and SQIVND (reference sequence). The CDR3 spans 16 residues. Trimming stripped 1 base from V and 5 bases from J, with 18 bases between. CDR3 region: CASSIAVQAAGNEQYF. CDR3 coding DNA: TGTGCCAGTAGTATAGCGGTCCAGGCCGCCGGGAACGAGCAGTACTTC.

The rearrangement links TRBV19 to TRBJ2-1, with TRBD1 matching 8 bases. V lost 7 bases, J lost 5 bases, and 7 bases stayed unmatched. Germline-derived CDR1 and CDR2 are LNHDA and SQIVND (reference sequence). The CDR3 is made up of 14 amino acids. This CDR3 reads CASNLRGLNNEQFF. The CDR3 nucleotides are TGTGCCAGTAACCTCAGGGGGCTCAACAATGAGCAGTTCTTC.

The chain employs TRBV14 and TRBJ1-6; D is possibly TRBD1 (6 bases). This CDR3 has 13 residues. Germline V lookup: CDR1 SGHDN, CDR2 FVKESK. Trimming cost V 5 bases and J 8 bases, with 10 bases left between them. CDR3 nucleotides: TGTGCCAGCAGCATCCGACAGGATTCACCCCTCCACTTT. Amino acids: CASSIRQDSPLHF.

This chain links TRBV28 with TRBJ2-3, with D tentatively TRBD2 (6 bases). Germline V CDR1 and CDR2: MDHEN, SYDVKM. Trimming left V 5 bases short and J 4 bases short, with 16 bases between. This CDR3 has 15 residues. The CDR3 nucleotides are TGTGCCAGCAGTAAACAAGCGGGCGCAGCAGATACGCAGTATTTT. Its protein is CASSKQAGAADTQYF.

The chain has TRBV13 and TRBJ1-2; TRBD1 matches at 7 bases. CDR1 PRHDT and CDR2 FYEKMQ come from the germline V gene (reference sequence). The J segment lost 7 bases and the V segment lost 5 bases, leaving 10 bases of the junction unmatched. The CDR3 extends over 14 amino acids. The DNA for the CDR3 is TGTGCCAGCAGCATCGACAGGGCCATCGGTGGCTACACCTTC. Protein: CASSIDRAIGGYTF.

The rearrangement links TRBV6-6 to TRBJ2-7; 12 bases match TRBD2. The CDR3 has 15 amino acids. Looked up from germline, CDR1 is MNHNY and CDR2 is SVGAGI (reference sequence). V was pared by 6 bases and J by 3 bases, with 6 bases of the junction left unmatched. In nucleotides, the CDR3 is TGTGCCAGCAGCCAAAAGGGACTAGCGGGCTACGAGCAGTACTTC. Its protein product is CASSQKGLAGYEQYF.

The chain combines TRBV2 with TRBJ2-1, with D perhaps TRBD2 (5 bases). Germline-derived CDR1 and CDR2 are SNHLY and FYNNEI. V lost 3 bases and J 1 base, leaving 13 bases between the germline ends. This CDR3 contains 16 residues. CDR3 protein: CASSDPSGKSYNEQFF. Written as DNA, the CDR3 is TGTGCCAGCAGTGATCCCAGCGGCAAGTCCTACAATGAGCAGTTCTTC.

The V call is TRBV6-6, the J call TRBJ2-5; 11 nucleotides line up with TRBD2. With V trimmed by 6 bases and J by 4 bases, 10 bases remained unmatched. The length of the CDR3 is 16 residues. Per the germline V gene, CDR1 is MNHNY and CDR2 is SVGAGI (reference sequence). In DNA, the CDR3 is TGTGCCAGCAGGGAACATGGGACTAGCGGTGCAGAGACCCAGTACTTC. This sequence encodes CASREHGTSGAETQYF.

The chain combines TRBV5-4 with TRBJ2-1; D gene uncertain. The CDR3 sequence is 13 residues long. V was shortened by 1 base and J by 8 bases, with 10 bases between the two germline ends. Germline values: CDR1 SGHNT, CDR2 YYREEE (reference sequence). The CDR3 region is CASSLFSRDEQFF. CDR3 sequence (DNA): TGTGCCAGCAGCTTGTTCTCCCGCGATGAGCAGTTCTTC.

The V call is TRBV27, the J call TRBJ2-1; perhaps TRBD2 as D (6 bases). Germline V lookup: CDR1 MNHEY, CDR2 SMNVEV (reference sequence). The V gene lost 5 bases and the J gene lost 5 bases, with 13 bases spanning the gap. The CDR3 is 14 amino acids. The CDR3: CASSRGSSHNEQFF. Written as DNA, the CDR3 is TGTGCCAGCAGTCGGGGGAGTTCCCACAATGAGCAGTTCTTC.

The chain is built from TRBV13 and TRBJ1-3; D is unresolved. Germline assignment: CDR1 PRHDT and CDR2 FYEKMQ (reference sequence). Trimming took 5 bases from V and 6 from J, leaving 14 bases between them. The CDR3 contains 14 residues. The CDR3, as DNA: TGTGCCAGCAGCGTCCGGGAGGCGGAAAACACCATATATTTT. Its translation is CASSVREAENTIYF.

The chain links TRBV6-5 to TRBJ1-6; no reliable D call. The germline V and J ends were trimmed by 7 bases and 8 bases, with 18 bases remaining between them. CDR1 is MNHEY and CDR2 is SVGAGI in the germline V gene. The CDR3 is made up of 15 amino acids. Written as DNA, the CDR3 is TGTGCCAGCACCATTCGGCCAGCGTCTTATTCACCCCTCCACTTT. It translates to CASTIRPASYSPLHF.

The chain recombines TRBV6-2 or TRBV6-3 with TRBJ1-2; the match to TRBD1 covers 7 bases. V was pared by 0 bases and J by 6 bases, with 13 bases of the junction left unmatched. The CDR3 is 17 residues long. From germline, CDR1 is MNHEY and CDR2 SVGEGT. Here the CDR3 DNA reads TGTGCCAGCAGTTACTCCCGACGCGACAGGGATTCAGATGGCTACACCTTC. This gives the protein CASSYSRRDRDSDGYTF.